This is a list of T cell receptor beta chains from one sample in a study of PD-1 blockade in classical Hodgkin lymphoma. Using immunoSEQ multiplex PCR, the repertoire was profiled, and TCRdb retains in-frame clones only, with some absent. The sample holds over 6,500 clones, around three quarters seen once. This sample comprised peripheral blood mononuclear cells (PBMCs), obtained before the fourth cycle of nivolumab. These receptors all stem from a human donor with classical Hodgkin lymphoma. Both conserved end residues are part of each CDR3. The D gene is left open where the match is weak. The listing skips clone size in some rows; elsewhere it reads once, few, many or a size class.

>TRBV7-9|once|-|TRBJ2-5
TGTGCCAGCAGAACGAGGGGAGGAGAAGAGACCCAGTACTTC
CASRTRGGEETQYF
>TRBV9|once|-|TRBJ2-2
TGTGCCAGCAGCGTAGGGATCCTCGGGGAGCTGTTTTTT
CASSVGILGELFF
>TRBV5-4|-|-|TRBJ1-2
TGTGCCAGCAGCTGGCCACAGGGAAGAGGCGGCTACACCTTC
CASSWPQGRGGYTF
>TRBV11-2|-|-|TRBJ2-7
TGTGCCAGCAGCTTAGCTTCCGGATTCTCCTACGAGCAGTACTTC
CASSLASGFSYEQYF
>TRBV6-5|few|-|TRBJ1-5
TGTGCCAGCAGTTACGGGACACCTTATAGCAATCAGCCCCAGCATTTT
CASSYGTPYSNQPQHF
>TRBV6-4|-|-|TRBJ2-1
TGTGCCACCGGCCGCGGAGGTAGCTACAATGAGCAGTTCTTC
CATGRGGSYNEQFF
>TRBV19|-|-|TRBJ2-3
TGTGCCAGTAAGGACCTCACAGATACGCAGTATTTT
CASKDLTDTQYF
>TRBV7-2|few|-|TRBJ2-5
TGTGCCAGCAGCTCCATTGAAGAGACCCAGTACTTC
CASSSIEETQYF
>TRBV19|-|TRBD1|TRBJ1-5
TGTGCCAGTAGTATGCCGGCAGGGGGGAGTCAGCCCCAGCATTTT
CASSMPAGGSQPQHF
>TRBV6-5|-|TRBD1|TRBJ2-7
TGTGCCAGCAGTTTCTCCGGGACAGGGCACGAGCAGTACTTC
CASSFSGTGHEQYF